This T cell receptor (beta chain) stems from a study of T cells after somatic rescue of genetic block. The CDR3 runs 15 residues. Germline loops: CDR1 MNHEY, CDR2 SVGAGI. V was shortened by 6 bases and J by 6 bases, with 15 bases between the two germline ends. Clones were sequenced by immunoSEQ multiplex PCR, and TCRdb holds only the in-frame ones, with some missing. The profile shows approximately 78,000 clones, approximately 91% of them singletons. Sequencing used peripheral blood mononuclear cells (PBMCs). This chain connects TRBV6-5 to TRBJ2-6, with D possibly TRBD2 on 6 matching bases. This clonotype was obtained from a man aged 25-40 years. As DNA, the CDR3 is TGTGCCAGCAGCCAAGGGACTGGGGAGGCCAACGTCCTGACTTTC. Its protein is CASSQGTGEANVLTF.